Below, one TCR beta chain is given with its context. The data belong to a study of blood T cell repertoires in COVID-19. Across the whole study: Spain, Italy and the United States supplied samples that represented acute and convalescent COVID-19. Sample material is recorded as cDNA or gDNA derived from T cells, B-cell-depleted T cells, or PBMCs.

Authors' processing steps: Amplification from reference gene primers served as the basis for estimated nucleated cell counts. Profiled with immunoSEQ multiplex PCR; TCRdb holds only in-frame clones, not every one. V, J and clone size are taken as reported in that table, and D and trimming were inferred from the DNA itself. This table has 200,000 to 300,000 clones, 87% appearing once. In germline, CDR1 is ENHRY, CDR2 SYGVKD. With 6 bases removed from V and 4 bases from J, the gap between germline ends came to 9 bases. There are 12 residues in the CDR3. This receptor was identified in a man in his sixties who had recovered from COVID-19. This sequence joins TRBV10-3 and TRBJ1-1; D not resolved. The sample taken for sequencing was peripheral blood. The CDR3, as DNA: TGTGCCATCAGGGGCTCATTCACTGAAGCTTTCTTT. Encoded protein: CAIRGSFTEAFF.